This passage covers 30 T cell receptor beta chains from one sample sequenced in a study of shared clonotypes between healthy human individuals. Sequencing was performed with immunoSEQ multiplex PCR; in TCRdb, only in-frame clones are kept and a portion is missing. The repertoire holds about 2.4 million clones, with around nine tenths as singletons. Sequenced material: naive CD4+ T cells sorted from blood. Specified subset: CD45RA+ positively selected. The receptors stem from a man younger than 35 in good health.

To note about this clone: The same CDR3 also results from other DNA sequences found in this sample. The chain is built from TRBV28 and TRBJ1-2; no clear D. Trimming removed 3 bases from V and 2 bases from J, with 4 bases in between. Germline values: CDR1 MDHEN, CDR2 SYDVKM. CDR3 length equals 12 residues. The CDR3 sequence: CASSFGNYGYTF. In nucleotides, the CDR3 is TGTGCCAGCAGTTTTGGAAACTATGGCTACACCTTC.

On this clone itself: The sample carries other DNA sequences with the same CDR3. The chain is built from TRBV28 and TRBJ2-3, with D perhaps TRBD2 (6 bases). V dropped 6 bases and J dropped 2 bases, with 15 bases sitting between them. From germline, CDR1 is MDHEN and CDR2 SYDVKM. This CDR3 is built from 15 residues. Written as DNA, the CDR3 is TGTGCCAGCAGCTTGGGGACTGGAGACACAGATACGCAGTATTTT. It is translated as CASSLGTGDTDTQYF.

The chain links TRBV9 to TRBJ2-1; 7 nucleotides line up with TRBD1. This CDR3 has 15 amino acids. J was trimmed by 4 bases and V by 4 bases; bases with no gene match: 8. CDR1 and CDR2 (germline): SGDLS, YYNGEE. CDR3 in amino acids: CASSPFGTEYNEQFF. The CDR3 DNA reads TGTGCCAGCAGCCCTTTCGGGACAGAATACAATGAGCAGTTCTTC.

The chain combines TRBV18 with TRBJ1-4; 7 positions match TRBD1. The V gene end was trimmed by 4 bases and the J gene end by 7 bases; junction bases not matched to a gene: 6. Germline CDR1 KGHSH, CDR2 LQKENI. The CDR3 contains 14 residues. CDR3 sequence: CASSQSRGGEKLFF. The CDR3 nucleotides are TGTGCCAGCTCACAGTCCAGGGGGGGTGAAAAACTGTTTTTT.

The chain recombines TRBV19 with TRBJ1-2, with D maybe TRBD1 (6 bases). Trimming shortened V by 10 bases and J by 4 bases, and 13 bases separated the two germline ends. Germline-derived CDR1 and CDR2 are LNHDA and SQIVND (reference sequence). The CDR3 has 12 amino acids. The DNA for the CDR3 is TGTGCCATCCGCGACAGGAGCTATGGCTACACCTTC. It specifies CAIRDRSYGYTF.

The V call is TRBV7-2, the J call TRBJ2-2; 12 nucleotides agree with TRBD2. This CDR3 spans 19 amino acids. Trimming cost V 5 bases and J 6 bases; bases outside gene matches: 16. Germline CDR1 SGHTA, CDR2 FQGNSA. CDR3 in amino acids: CASSPGASGRALGAGELFF. The CDR3, as DNA: TGTGCCAGCAGCCCGGGGGCTAGCGGGAGGGCCTTGGGGGCCGGGGAGCTGTTTTTT.

J is TRBJ2-7 and V is TRBV11-2; D possibly matches TRBD1 or TRBD2 (5 bases each). The CDR3 is 14 residues long. Trimming left V 9 bases short and J 4 bases short, with 19 bases between. The germline V gene encodes CDR1 SGHAT and CDR2 FQNNGV. In nucleotides, the CDR3 is TGTGCCAGTGCAACGGGGCTCCCGGCATACGAGCAGTACTTC. Its protein product is CASATGLPAYEQYF.

This chain links TRBV10-3 with TRBJ2-5; D not resolved. The CDR3 runs to 11 residues. The germline CDR1 and CDR2 sequences are ENHRY and SYGVKD. Between the trimmed V and J ends, which lost 8 bases and 5 bases, there was a span of 9 bases. The CDR3 nucleotides read TGTGCCATCGGAGTGGAGGAGACCCAGTACTTC. It yields the protein CAIGVEETQYF.

The genes are TRBV29-1 and TRBJ2-1, with D possibly being TRBD1 (5 bases). Trimming shortened V by 8 bases and J by 9 bases, and 26 bases separated the two germline ends. CDR3 length equals 15 residues. The germline CDR1 and CDR2 sequences are SQVTM and ANQGSEA. CDR3 nucleotides: TGCAGCACCGGGCAAGGCAGGGTCTTTCGAGGTGAGCAGTTCTTC. The encoded protein is CSTGQGRVFRGEQFF.

V and J are TRBV9 and TRBJ2-5; D gene unclear. CDR3 length: 14 amino acids. Looked up from germline, CDR1 is SGDLS and CDR2 is YYNGEE. V lost 0 bases and J 7 bases, leaving 13 bases between the germline ends. The CDR3 region is CASSVDPPSGTQYF. The CDR3, as DNA: TGTGCCAGCAGCGTAGATCCCCCGTCCGGGACCCAGTACTTC.

A remark on this clone: This sample also contains other DNA sequences that code for the same CDR3. The rearrangement links TRBV7-9 to TRBJ1-3, with 7 bases identical to TRBD1. Germline V gene sequence: CDR1 SEHNR, CDR2 FQNEAQ (reference sequence). The CDR3 length is 13 residues. V gave up 3 bases and J gave up 4 bases; unmatched junction bases: 0. CDR3 nucleotide sequence: TGTGCCAGCAGCTTGGGACAGGGAAACACCATATATTTT. This gives the protein CASSLGQGNTIYF.

A word on this clone: The conserved phenylalanine or tryptophan is not found at the CDR3 terminus, so this likely reflects a read error. The chain has TRBV4-1 and TRBJ1-5; D not resolved. The CDR3 loop spans 17 amino acids. V dropped 0 bases and J dropped 0 bases, with 12 bases sitting between them. Looked up from germline, CDR1 is MGHRA and CDR2 is YSYEKL. The CDR3 loop is CASSQEAALSSNQPQHL. The CDR3 DNA reads as TGCGCCAGCAGCCAAGAGGCTGCGTTGTCTAGCAATCAGCCCCAGCATCTT.

The chain joins TRBV5-4 to TRBJ1-2, with D maybe TRBD1 (6 bases). CDR1 SGHNT and CDR2 YYREEE come from the germline V gene (reference sequence). V shed 3 bases and J shed 4 bases, with 16 bases lying between them. The CDR3 sequence is 15 residues long. CDR3 sequence (DNA): TGTGCCAGCAGCTCCGGGGGCGAACGGGGCTATGGCTACACCTTC. Amino acid sequence: CASSSGGERGYGYTF.

The genes are TRBV5-6 and TRBJ1-5, with 11 nucleotides matching TRBD1. V lost 2 bases and J lost 7; bases outside the gene matches: 5. Germline V gene lookup returns CDR1 SGHDT and CDR2 YYEEEE. CDR3 length equals 15 residues. CDR3 loop: CASSFRDRGAQPQHF. In nucleotides, the CDR3 is TGTGCCAGCAGCTTCCGGGACAGGGGGGCCCAGCCCCAGCATTTT.

The rearrangement uses TRBV9 and TRBJ2-3; D call uncertain. CDR3 length: 13 amino acids. Trimming removed 4 bases from V and 1 base from J, with 7 bases in between. Germline lookup yields CDR1 SGDLS and CDR2 YYNGEE. The CDR3 spells CASSYAGTDTQYF. DNA of the CDR3: TGTGCCAGCAGCTATGCCGGCACAGATACGCAGTATTTT.

The chain uses TRBV4-1 and TRBJ2-2; no clear D gene. This CDR3 comprises 12 residues. Trimming stripped 3 bases from V and 5 bases from J, with 4 bases between. CDR1 MGHRA and CDR2 YSYEKL come from the germline V gene. The CDR3 bases are TGCGCCAGCAGCCACGGGACCGGGGAGCTGTTTTTT. Translation: CASSHGTGELFF.

The chain is built from TRBV7-6 and TRBJ2-1; possibly TRBD1 or TRBD2 for D (5 bases each). The CDR3 runs to 17 residues. Germline V gene lookup returns CDR1 SGHVS and CDR2 FNYEAQ. V lost 0 bases and J 1 base, leaving 13 bases between the germline ends. The CDR3 here is CASSLAPGRTSYNEQFF. The CDR3 DNA follows: TGTGCCAGCAGCTTAGCACCGGGACGGACTTCCTACAATGAGCAGTTCTTC.

V and J are TRBV6-5 and TRBJ2-1; 8 nucleotides match TRBD1. The CDR3 runs to 14 residues. V trimming: 8 bases; J trimming: 5 bases; junction bases outside the gene matches: 8. CDR1 is MNHEY, CDR2 SVGAGI, per germline. The DNA of the CDR3 is TGTGCCAGCCGGAGACAGGGGCCACACAATGAGCAGTTCTTC. This translates into CASRRQGPHNEQFF.

The rearrangement links TRBV5-1 to TRBJ1-6; the match to TRBD1 covers 9 bases. Germline values: CDR1 SGHRS, CDR2 YFSETQ. This CDR3 has 13 residues. The V and J ends lost 3 bases and 10 bases, in that order; junction bases with no gene match: 2. The CDR3 sequence: CASSSDRGSPLHF. CDR3 DNA sequence: TGCGCCAGCAGCTCCGACAGGGGGTCACCCCTCCACTTT.

The chain carries TRBV7-3 and TRBJ1-6, with 9 nucleotides matching TRBD1. After removal of 6 bases from V and 8 bases from J, the junction contained 2 bases not matched to a gene. Per germline, CDR1 SGHTA and CDR2 FQGTGA. This CDR3 region has 13 residues. CDR3: CASSRDRDSPLHF. CDR3 nucleotides: TGTGCCAGCAGTAGGGACAGGGATTCACCCCTCCACTTT.

This clone was picked up one time. Other DNA variants within this sample encode the same CDR3. The chain couples TRBV6-5 to TRBJ2-3; 8 positions agree with TRBD1. Germline CDR1 is MNHEY and CDR2 is SVGAGI. The ends lost 7 bases at V and 2 bases at J; junction bases unmatched: 5. The CDR3 is made up of 14 amino acids. CDR3 sequence (DNA): TGTGCCAGCACCAGGGGGCGGGACACAGATACGCAGTATTTT. Translation: CASTRGRDTDTQYF.

The chain joins TRBV6-5 to TRBJ2-4; D gene unclear. Germline CDR1 and CDR2: MNHEY and SVGAGI. Trimming stripped 0 bases from V and 1 base from J, with 7 bases between. The CDR3 sequence is 15 residues long. The CDR3 DNA follows: TGTGCCAGCAGTTACTCGAAGGCGGCCAAAAACATTCAGTACTTC. Residues: CASSYSKAAKNIQYF.

V usage is TRBV7-2 and J usage is TRBJ2-7; 9 nucleotides agree with TRBD1. Losses at the gene ends were 6 bases for V and 4 bases for J; bases not matched to a gene: 7. Germline CDR1 reads SGHTA; CDR2 reads FQGNSA. CDR3 length: 14 residues. Here the CDR3 reads CASRADRGLYEQYF. CDR3 sequence (DNA): TGTGCCAGCAGAGCCGACAGGGGGTTGTACGAGCAGTACTTC.

This clone has a single count. The chain employs TRBV6-6 and TRBJ2-7; 8 bases line up with TRBD1. Trimming took 4 bases from V and 2 from J; bases not matched to a gene: 7. Germline V CDR1 and CDR2: MNHNY, SVGAGI (reference sequence). The CDR3 is 15 amino acids. Written as DNA, the CDR3 is TGTGCCAGCAGTTCCGTACAGGGGGGAGCCTACGAGCAGTACTTC. As protein: CASSSVQGGAYEQYF.

In this sample, this clone turned up once. The rearrangement uses TRBV5-8 and TRBJ1-3, with a possible D match to TRBD1 (6 bases). Germline CDR1 is SGHTS and CDR2 is YDEGEE. Trimming took 3 bases from V and 0 from J, leaving 10 bases between them. This CDR3 contains 15 residues. CDR3 nucleotides: TGTGCCAGCAGCTCGACAGGCCACTCTGGAAACACCATATATTTT. This encodes CASSSTGHSGNTIYF.

This chain connects TRBV28 to TRBJ2-1, with 11 nucleotides matching TRBD2. Germline V CDR1 and CDR2: MDHEN, SYDVKM. After removal of 2 bases from V and 10 bases from J, the junction contained 10 bases not matched to a gene. There are 16 residues in the CDR3. The CDR3 coding sequence is TGTGCCAGCAGTTTAGGGATTAGCGGGGGGGCTTGGGAGCAGTTCTTC. Translated, it gives CASSLGISGGAWEQFF.

With regard to this clone: Other DNA sequences in this specimen translate into the identical CDR3. J is TRBJ2-1 and V is TRBV20-1; D uncertain. Germline lookup yields CDR1 DFQATT and CDR2 SNEGSKA (reference sequence). The CDR3 consists of 10 residues. V was pared by 3 bases and J by 8 bases, with 5 bases between. This chain's CDR3 is CSASLDEQFF. The DNA for the CDR3 is TGCAGTGCTAGCCTCGATGAGCAGTTCTTC.

The chain is built from TRBV9 and TRBJ1-3; 8 positions match TRBD1. Germline CDR1 and CDR2: SGDLS and YYNGEE. The V and J ends lost 0 bases and 0 bases, in that order; junction bases with no gene match: 5. This CDR3 region has 17 residues. CDR3 DNA: TGTGCCAGCAGCGTAGCAACAGGGGGACTCTCTGGAAACACCATATATTTT. It encodes CASSVATGGLSGNTIYF.

This chain links TRBV6-5 with TRBJ1-2; weak D call: TRBD1 (5 bases). The V end was cut by 0 bases, the J end by 4 bases, with 12 bases between. The germline V gene has CDR1 MNHEY and CDR2 SVGAGI. The CDR3 runs to 15 residues. CDR3 sequence: CASSYSSGPGYGYTF. The CDR3 DNA is TGTGCCAGCAGTTACTCCTCGGGGCCGGGCTATGGCTACACCTTC.

This chain links TRBV7-2 with TRBJ2-5; 10 bases line up with TRBD2. V shed 5 bases and J 2 bases; nucleotides not matched to a gene: 5. The length of the CDR3 is 15 residues. The germline CDR1 and CDR2 sequences are SGHTA and FQGNSA. CDR3 loop: CASSPVAGGQETQYF. The CDR3 coding sequence is TGTGCCAGCAGCCCCGTAGCGGGAGGACAAGAGACCCAGTACTTC.